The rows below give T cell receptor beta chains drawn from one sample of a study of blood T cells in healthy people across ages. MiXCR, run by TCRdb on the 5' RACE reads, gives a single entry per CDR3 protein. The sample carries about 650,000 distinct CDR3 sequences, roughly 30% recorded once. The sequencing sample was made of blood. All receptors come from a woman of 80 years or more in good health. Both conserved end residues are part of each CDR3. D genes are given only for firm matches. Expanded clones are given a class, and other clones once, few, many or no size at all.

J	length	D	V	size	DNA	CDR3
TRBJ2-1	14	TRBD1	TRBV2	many	TGTGCCAGCAGTGAAGGACAGGGGGTCGATGAGCAGTTCTTC	CASSEGQGVDEQFF
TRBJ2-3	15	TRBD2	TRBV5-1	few	TGCGCCAGTGGAGCGGGGGGTGGAAGCGCAGATACGCAGTATTTT	CASGAGGGSADTQYF
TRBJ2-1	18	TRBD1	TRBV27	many	TGTGCCAGCAGTTTCACACACTCAGGGGGCCCCTTTTACAATGAGCAGTTCTTC	CASSFTHSGGPFYNEQFF
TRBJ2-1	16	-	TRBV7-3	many	TGTGCCAGCAGCCCGGCCGGAGGGGGGGCCTACAATGAGCAGTTCTTC	CASSPAGGGAYNEQFF
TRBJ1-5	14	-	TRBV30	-	TGTGCCTGGAGTAAGGACCGCAGGGATCAGCCCCAGCATTTT	CAWSKDRRDQPQHF
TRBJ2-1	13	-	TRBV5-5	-	TGTGCCAGCAGCTTAAAACACCTCTACGAGCAGTTCTTC	CASSLKHLYEQFF
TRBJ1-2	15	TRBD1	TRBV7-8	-	TGTGCCAGCAGCTTACTGAGGGGGCGAGTCTATGGCTACACCTTC	CASSLLRGRVYGYTF
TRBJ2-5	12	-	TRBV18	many	TGTGCCAGCTCAGGACGACAAGAGACCCAGTACTTC	CASSGRQETQYF
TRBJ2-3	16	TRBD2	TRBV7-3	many	TGTGCCAGCAGCCCTGGGACTAGCGGGGTCACAGATACGCAGTATTTT	CASSPGTSGVTDTQYF
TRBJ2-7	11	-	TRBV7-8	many	TGTGCCAGCAGCTTCGACTTTGAGCAGTACTTC	CASSFDFEQYF
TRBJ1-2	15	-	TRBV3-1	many	TGTGCCAGCAGCCAAGATCGTGTCCTCGGTAATGGCTACACCTTC	CASSQDRVLGNGYTF
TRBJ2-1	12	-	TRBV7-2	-	TGTGCCAGCAGACCCCGCTCCAATGAGCAGTTCTTC	CASRPRSNEQFF
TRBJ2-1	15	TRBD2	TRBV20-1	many	TGCAGTGCTAAGGCGGGACTAGCGGTCTACAATGAGCAGTTCTTC	CSAKAGLAVYNEQFF
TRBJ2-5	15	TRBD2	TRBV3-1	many	TGTGCCAGCAGCCACCTCGGACTAGCCGAAGAGACCCAGTACTTC	CASSHLGLAEETQYF
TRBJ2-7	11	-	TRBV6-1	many	TGTGCCAGCACCCCTAAGCACGAGCAGTACTTC	CASTPKHEQYF
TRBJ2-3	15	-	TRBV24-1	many	TGTGCCACCAGTGCGGCCCCACCCGGGACAGATACGCAGTATTTT	CATSAAPPGTDTQYF
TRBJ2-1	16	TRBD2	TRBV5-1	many	TGCGCCAGCAGCATGGTAGCGGGGCGATCCTACAATGAGCAGTTCTTC	CASSMVAGRSYNEQFF
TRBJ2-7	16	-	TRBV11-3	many	TGTGCCAGCAGCTTGGATGGAGGCAACCGAGACTACGAGCAGTACTTC	CASSLDGGNRDYEQYF
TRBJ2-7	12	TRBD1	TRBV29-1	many	TGCAGCGTAAGACAGGGACCCTACGAGCAGTACTTC	CSVRQGPYEQYF
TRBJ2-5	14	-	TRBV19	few	TGTGCCAGTAGTATTGGAGGGGCCCAAGAGACCCAGTACTTC	CASSIGGAQETQYF
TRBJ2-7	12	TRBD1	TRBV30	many	TGTGCCTGGAGGGACAGGGGCTACGAGCAGTACTTC	CAWRDRGYEQYF
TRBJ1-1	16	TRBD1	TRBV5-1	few	TGCGCCAGCAGCCGCCAGGGACAGCCTCTGAACACTGAAGCTTTCTTT	CASSRQGQPLNTEAFF
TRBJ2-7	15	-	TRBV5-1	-	TGCGCCAGCAGCAGTGAGGGGGGGAGCTCCTACGAGCAGTACTTC	CASSSEGGSSYEQYF
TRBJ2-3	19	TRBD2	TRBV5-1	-	TGCGCCAGCAGCCTCCTAGTCCTAGCGGGGCCCTCTTCGCCAGATACGCAGTATTTT	CASSLLVLAGPSSPDTQYF
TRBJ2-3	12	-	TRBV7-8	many	TGTGCCAGCAGCCCCGAGTCAGATACGCAGTATTTT	CASSPESDTQYF
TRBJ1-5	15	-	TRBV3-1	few	TGTGCCAGCAGCCGCTCGACAGGCCCCAATCAGCCCCAGCATTTT	CASSRSTGPNQPQHF
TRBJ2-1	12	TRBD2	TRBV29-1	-	TGCAGCGGGGGGACTAGTGGTGGTGAGCAGTTCTTC	CSGGTSGGEQFF
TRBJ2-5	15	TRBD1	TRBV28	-	TGTGCCAGTGGCTCCCCCTGGGCAGGGGGCGATGAGCAGTACTTC	CASGSPWAGGDEQYF
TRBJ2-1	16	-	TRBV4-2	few	TGTGCCAGCAGCCACAAAGCGGGCAGCTCCTACAATGAGCAGTTCTTC	CASSHKAGSSYNEQFF
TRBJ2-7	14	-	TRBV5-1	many	TGCGCCAGCAGCTTGGAAGGCGGGGGCGACGAGCAGTACTTC	CASSLEGGGDEQYF
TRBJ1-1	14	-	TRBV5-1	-	TGCGCCAGCAACTTTAGATCTGTGAACACTGAAGCTTTCTTT	CASNFRSVNTEAFF
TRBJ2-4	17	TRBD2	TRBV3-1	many	TGTGCCAGCAGCCAAGATCGTAATAGCGGGGGTGTAAACATTCAGTACTTC	CASSQDRNSGGVNIQYF
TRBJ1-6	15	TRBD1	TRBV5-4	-	TGTGCCAGCAGCAGACAGACAGGGACAAATTCACCCCTCCACTTT	CASSRQTGTNSPLHF
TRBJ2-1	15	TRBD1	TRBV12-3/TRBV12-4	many	TGTGCCAGCAGTGCCGACAGGGGGCAGGGGAGTGAGCAGTTCTTC	CASSADRGQGSEQFF
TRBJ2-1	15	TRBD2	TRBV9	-	TGTGCCAGCAGCGTAGAACGGGAGGCTGGGAATGAGCAGTTCTTC	CASSVEREAGNEQFF
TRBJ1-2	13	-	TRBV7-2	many	TGTGCCAGCAGCTTTGCGGGGGTACGAGGCTACACCTTC	CASSFAGVRGYTF
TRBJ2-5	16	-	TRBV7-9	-	TGTGCCAGCAGCTTGAGCTTGCCAACAGGGCAAGAGGCCCAGTACTTC	CASSLSLPTGQEAQYF
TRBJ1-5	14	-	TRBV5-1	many	TGCGCCAGCAGCTCGGGGACGTCTGGACAGCCCCAGCATTTT	CASSSGTSGQPQHF
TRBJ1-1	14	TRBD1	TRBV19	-	TGTGCCAGTAGACCAGGGGGCTTAAGCACTGAAGCTTTCTTT	CASRPGGLSTEAFF
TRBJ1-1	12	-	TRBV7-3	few	TGTGCCAGCAGGTTACCGGGTTCTGAAGCTTTCTTT	CASRLPGSEAFF
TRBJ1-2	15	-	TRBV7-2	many	TGTGCCAGCAGCAAGCGGGCGGGGATGGACTATGGCTACACCTTC	CASSKRAGMDYGYTF
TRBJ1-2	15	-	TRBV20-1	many	TGCAGTGCTAGAGATTTCGGTTGGCAGGGAAATGGCTACACCTTC	CSARDFGWQGNGYTF
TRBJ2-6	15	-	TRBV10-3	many	TGTGCCATCAGTGAGTCGCTCCCTGGGGCCAACGTCCTGACTTTC	CAISESLPGANVLTF
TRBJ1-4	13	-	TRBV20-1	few	TGCAGTGCTAGAGATTTCCAGGGGGAAAAACTGTTTTTT	CSARDFQGEKLFF
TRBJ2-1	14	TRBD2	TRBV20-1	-	TGCAGTGCCGGGGGCGGGAGGGCCTTCAATGAGCAGTTCTTC	CSAGGGRAFNEQFF
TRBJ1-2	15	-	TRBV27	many	TGTGCCAGCAGGGCGCCTGACAGGCGGGATTATGGCTACACCTTC	CASRAPDRRDYGYTF
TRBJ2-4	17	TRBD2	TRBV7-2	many	TGTGCCAGCAGCTTAGCCAGCGGGGGGGCCTTGGAAAACATTCAGTACTTC	CASSLASGGALENIQYF
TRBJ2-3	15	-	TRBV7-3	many	TGTGCCAGCAGCTCACTCCGAGGTGGACCAGATACGCAGTATTTT	CASSSLRGGPDTQYF
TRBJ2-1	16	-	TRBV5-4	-	TGTGCCAGCAGCCTCGCCCAGTGGGCAACTCACAATGAGCAGTTCTTC	CASSLAQWATHNEQFF
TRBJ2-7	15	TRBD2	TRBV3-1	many	TGTGCCAGCAGCCAAGAGGCGGGGGGCTCGGACGAGCAGTACTTC	CASSQEAGGSDEQYF
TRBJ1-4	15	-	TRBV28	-	TGTGCCGGCAGTTTATTAGGGGCGGGTGATGAAAAACTGTTTTTT	CAGSLLGAGDEKLFF
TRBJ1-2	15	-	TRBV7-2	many	TGTGCCAGCAGCCCCGACCGGCGGTCCGCGGCTGGCTACACCTTC	CASSPDRRSAAGYTF
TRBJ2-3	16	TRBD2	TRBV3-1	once	TGTGCCAGCAGCCAAGAGGCTGGCGGGAGGTCAGATACGCAGTATTTT	CASSQEAGGRSDTQYF
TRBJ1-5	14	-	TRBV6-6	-	TGTGCCAGCAGTTACTCGGACAGCCGCGGGTCCCAGCATTTT	CASSYSDSRGSQHF
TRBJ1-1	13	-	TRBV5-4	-	TGTGCCAGCAGCTTGTTCATGAACACTGAAGCTTTCTTT	CASSLFMNTEAFF
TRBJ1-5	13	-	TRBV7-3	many	TGTGCCAGCAGCTCTGGCGGTGATCAGCCCCAGCATTTT	CASSSGGDQPQHF
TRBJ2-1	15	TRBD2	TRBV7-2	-	TGTGCCAGCAGCTTTAGCGGGAGACCCTACAATGAGCAGTTCTTC	CASSFSGRPYNEQFF